This TCR beta chain came from a study of blood T cell repertoires in COVID-19. Study in general: In each case, the material was cDNA or gDNA derived from T cells, B-cell-depleted T cells, or PBMCs.

Original processing methods: For nucleated cells, counts were estimated from reference gene primer amplification. The protocol was immunoSEQ multiplex PCR, while the TCRdb copy is restricted to in-frame clones and leaves out a portion. V, J and clone size reflect that table, while D and trimming were determined from the DNA. The sample lists 130,000 to 150,000 clones, 80% to 90% seen once, with approximately 40% in the top ten. The CDR3 runs 14 residues. Trimming left V 3 bases short and J 4 bases short, with 10 bases between. The V gene's germline CDR1 is SGHDN and CDR2 FVKESK. The clonotype was recovered from a human donor in a cohort sampled during active COVID-19. Sample: peripheral blood. The rearrangement links TRBV14 to TRBJ2-1; D not resolved. The CDR3 sequence: CASSQIDKYNEQFF. As DNA, the CDR3 is TGTGCCAGCAGCCAGATCGACAAGTACAATGAGCAGTTCTTC.